Presented here are 18 T cell receptor beta chains from one specimen sequenced in a study of blood T cell repertoires in COVID-19. The data were produced by immunoSEQ multiplex PCR, yet TCRdb's version contains in-frame clones alone and is incomplete. Of 150,000 to 200,000 clones listed, 86% are singletons. The sequenced sample was peripheral blood. Receptor source: a man aged 70 or older with acute or convalescent COVID-19.

This clone has just a few counts. The chain joins TRBV3-1 (or the pseudogene TRBV3-2) to TRBJ2-7; TRBD2 matches 7 bases. Per germline, CDR1 LGHDT and CDR2 YNNKEL (reference sequence). Trimming took 4 bases from V and 4 from J; bases not matched to a gene: 10. The CDR3 covers 15 residues. CDR3 DNA: TGTGCCAGCAGCCTCGGGGCGAGCGGGGTGTACGAGCAGTACTTC. Residues: CASSLGASGVYEQYF.

The chain carries TRBV29-1 and TRBJ2-1, with 12 bases matching TRBD2. V dropped 5 bases and J dropped 10; count of bases not matched to a gene: 12. The CDR3 contains 15 residues. Germline CDR1 and CDR2: SQVTM and ANQGSEA. The chain's CDR3 is CSVTFDGLAGPEQFF. CDR3 nucleotides: TGCAGCGTTACTTTTGATGGACTAGCGGGACCAGAGCAGTTCTTC.

The rearrangement joins TRBV19 to TRBJ2-3; D remains unclear. V lost 2 bases, J lost 4 bases, and 7 bases lay in between. This CDR3 has 13 amino acids. Germline CDR1 LNHDA, CDR2 SQIVND (reference sequence). As DNA, the CDR3 is TGTGCCAGTAGTATAACCCAGGCAGATACGCAGTATTTT. Its translation is CASSITQADTQYF.

This rearrangement joins TRBV2 to TRBJ2-7; D gene ambiguous. The V gene lost 6 bases and the J gene lost 4 bases, with 10 bases spanning the gap. The CDR3 loop spans 12 amino acids. Germline lookup yields CDR1 SNHLY and CDR2 FYNNEI. The CDR3 here is CASSPGRYEQYF. The CDR3 DNA reads as TGTGCCAGCAGCCCCGGCAGGTACGAGCAGTACTTC.

The rearrangement joins TRBV7-2 to TRBJ2-3; a possible D gene is TRBD1 (7 bases). Germline CDR1 and CDR2: SGHTA and FQGNSA. The CDR3 runs 15 residues. Trimming left V 2 bases short and J 5 bases short, with 14 bases between. The CDR3 nucleotides read TGTGCCAGCAGCTTACGGCAGGGGGGTGTAGATACGCAGTATTTT. This codes for CASSLRQGGVDTQYF.

CDR3 bases: TGTGCCACCCGGACAGGGATTGGGGCCAACGTCCTGACTTTC. Its protein product is CATRTGIGANVLTF. This sequence joins TRBV6-5 and TRBJ2-6; TRBD1 agrees at 8 bases. CDR3 size: 14 residues. The germline V gene has CDR1 MNHEY and CDR2 SVGAGI. Trimming removed 10 bases from V and 3 bases from J; junction bases left unmatched: 5.

This clone showed up just a few times. The genes are TRBV11-2 and TRBJ1-6, with TRBD1 matching over 11 bases. V was pared by 3 bases and J by 9 bases, with 1 base of the junction left unmatched. The CDR3 contains 14 residues. Germline CDR1 is SGHAT and CDR2 is FQNNGV. The CDR3 region is CASSLGQGGSPLHF. CDR3 coding DNA: TGTGCCAGCAGCTTGGGACAGGGGGGTTCACCCCTCCACTTT. Together with reference TRBV11-2 and TRBJ1-6, the CDR3 gives the full variable domain: EAGVAQSPRYKIIEKRQSVAFWCNPISGHATLYWYQQILGQGPKLLIQFQNNGVVDDSQLPKDRFSAERLKGVDSTLKIQPAKLEDSAVYLCASSLGQGGSPLHFGNGTRLTVT.

The CDR3 DNA reads TGTGCCAGCAGTTTCTTACAGGGTCTAGCCGGGGAGCTGTTTTTT. Its protein product is CASSFLQGLAGELFF. The genes are TRBV28 and TRBJ2-2; possibly TRBD1 for D (6 bases). The CDR3 spans 15 residues. Germline loops: CDR1 MDHEN, CDR2 SYDVKM. Trimming removed 3 bases from V and 6 bases from J, with 14 bases in between.

This chain connects TRBV28 to TRBJ2-7; the match to TRBD2 covers 8 bases. CDR1 MDHEN and CDR2 SYDVKM come from the germline V gene. The V segment lost 7 bases and the J segment 4 bases; nucleotides outside the gene matches: 3. This CDR3 is 12 amino acids long. CDR3 residues: CASTRGGYEQYF. The CDR3 DNA sequence: TGTGCCAGCACCCGGGGGGGATACGAGCAGTACTTC.

The J gene is TRBJ2-1, the V gene TRBV5-1; 8 nucleotides agree with TRBD1. Germline V gives CDR1 SGHRS, CDR2 YFSETQ. The V segment lost 0 bases and the J segment 6 bases; nucleotides outside the gene matches: 8. CDR3 length: 16 residues. The CDR3 region is CASSLAGQGEGNEQFF. CDR3 DNA sequence: TGCGCCAGCAGCTTGGCTGGACAGGGAGAGGGCAATGAGCAGTTCTTC.

The V and J genes are TRBV4-2 and TRBJ2-3, with 7 bases that match TRBD2. The CDR3 has 14 residues. Per the germline V gene, CDR1 is LGHNA and CDR2 is YNFKEQ. Trimming at V came to 2 bases and at J to 4 bases, leaving 3 bases not matched to a gene. DNA for the CDR3: TGTGCCAGCAGCCAACGGGGGGTTTCAGATACGCAGTATTTT. It encodes CASSQRGVSDTQYF.

The gene calls are TRBV6-6 and TRBJ2-1, with 14 positions matching TRBD2. The junction had 4 bases not matched to a gene; V was cut back by 6 bases and J by 3 bases. This CDR3 is built from 16 residues. The germline V gene has CDR1 MNHNY and CDR2 SVGAGI (reference sequence). The DNA of the CDR3 is TGTGCCAGCAGAGGACTAGCGGGAGGTCACTACAATGAGCAGTTCTTC. Its translation is CASRGLAGGHYNEQFF.

This clone was observed a single time. The V call is TRBV5-5, the J call TRBJ2-5, with TRBD1 matching 12 bases. The CDR3 covers 15 residues. Per the germline V gene, CDR1 is SGHKS and CDR2 is YYEKEE (reference sequence). Trimming removed 4 bases from V and 4 bases from J; junction bases left unmatched: 5. The CDR3 loop is CASSPGTGGAETQYF. The CDR3 bases are TGTGCCAGCAGCCCCGGGACAGGGGGCGCAGAGACCCAGTACTTC.

The chain combines TRBV6-5 with TRBJ2-2, with D possibly being TRBD1 (6 bases). Trimming shortened V by 6 bases and J by 5 bases, and 10 bases separated the two germline ends. Germline lookup yields CDR1 MNHEY and CDR2 SVGAGI. This CDR3 spans 13 amino acids. CDR3 loop: CASRTQGTGELFF. CDR3 nucleotide sequence: TGTGCCAGCAGAACACAGGGAACCGGGGAGCTGTTTTTT.

This clone was seen only a few times. CDR3 nucleotide sequence: TGTGCCACCCGGCCCAGGGGTACCTACGAGCAGTACTTC. Encoded protein: CATRPRGTYEQYF. The chain joins TRBV19 to TRBJ2-7; maybe TRBD1 (6 bases). From germline, CDR1 is LNHDA and CDR2 SQIVND (reference sequence). The germline V and J ends were trimmed by 10 bases and 2 bases, with 15 bases remaining between them. The CDR3 has 13 residues. The full variable domain, completed using reference TRBV19 and TRBJ2-7, is DGGITQSPKYLFRKEGQNVTLSCEQNLNHDAMYWYRQDPGQGLRLIYYSQIVNDFQKGDIAEGYSVSREKKESFPLTVTSAQKNPTAFYLCATRPRGTYEQYFGPGTRLTVT.

The V call is TRBV21-1, the J call TRBJ2-1; TRBD2, the D gene given by the table, was not confirmed from the DNA. TRBV21-1 is shown as a pseudogene. The CDR3 has 14 amino acids. As DNA, the CDR3 is TGTGCCAGCAGCAAAGGACTAAACTACAATGAGCAGTTCTTC. Its protein product is CASSKGLNYNEQFF.

The gene calls are TRBV6-5 and TRBJ2-5, with 9 bases that match TRBD1. The CDR3 runs to 14 residues. CDR1 and CDR2 (germline): MNHEY, SVGAGI. V lost 6 bases and J lost 5; bases outside the gene matches: 7. This CDR3 is CASRGRTGDETQYF. In nucleotides, the CDR3 is TGTGCCAGCAGGGGAAGGACAGGGGATGAGACCCAGTACTTC.

Note on this clone: The same CDR3 also results from other DNA sequences found in this sample. The rearrangement uses TRBV7-3 and TRBJ2-1; a possible D gene is TRBD2 (5 bases). Germline lookup yields CDR1 SGHTA and CDR2 FQGTGA. V was shortened by 5 bases and J by 1 base, with 12 bases between the two germline ends. CDR3 size: 15 residues. Here the CDR3 DNA reads TGTGCCAGCAGCCCAAGCGGTAGTTCCTACAATGAGCAGTTCTTC. Amino acids: CASSPSGSSYNEQFF.